This is a list of T cell receptor beta chains from one sample in a study of T cell responses to AZD1222 COVID-19 vaccine. The protocol was immunoSEQ multiplex PCR, while the TCRdb copy is restricted to in-frame clones and leaves out a portion. The data hold more than 150,000 clones, with about nine tenths observed a single time. Sequences were derived from peripheral blood, sampled on day 0 of AZD1222 vaccination. These receptors were taken from an adult in good health. Both conserved end residues are part of each CDR3. Each record gives: J gene, D gene, V gene, CDR3 protein. The D gene is left open where the match is weak.

TRBJ1-5	.	TRBV18	CASSPKSEGFQPQHF
TRBJ1-2	.	TRBV18	CASSPPVFYGYTF
TRBJ2-1	TRBD2	TRBV7-3	CASSTSGSSYNEQFF
TRBJ2-7	.	TRBV27	CASSLTGPSSYEQYF
TRBJ2-4	TRBD2	TRBV4-3	CASSQGLAIKNIQYF
TRBJ2-4	.	TRBV6-5	CASRGQSKNIQYF
TRBJ1-6	TRBD1	TRBV5-1	CASSSDREGSPLHF
TRBJ2-7	.	TRBV20-1	CSASEGLLSGEQYF
TRBJ1-5	.	TRBV4-3	CASSQEIAQPQHF
TRBJ1-4	.	TRBV28	CASSQQGANEKLFF
TRBJ1-6	TRBD1	TRBV6-1	CASSEVGTGVSPLHF
TRBJ1-2	.	TRBV3-1/TRBV3-2	CASSQDGQGYFGYTF
TRBJ1-2	TRBD1	TRBV27	CASSWTGNYGYTF
TRBJ2-2	.	TRBV28	CATSAPNTGELFF
TRBJ2-7	TRBD2	TRBV3-1/TRBV3-2	CASSQVERGGPNEQYF
TRBJ2-3	TRBD1	TRBV29-1	CSVGQGAADTQYF
TRBJ1-6	.	TRBV6-5	CASSYSTRSWNSPLHF
TRBJ2-5	.	TRBV18	CASSPRQTQETQYF
TRBJ2-5	.	TRBV5-1	CASSFFGGTQETQYF
TRBJ2-2	TRBD1	TRBV28	CASLGQTITGELFF
TRBJ1-6	.	TRBV25-1	CASSTRTLRANSPLHF
TRBJ1-3	TRBD1	TRBV7-6	CASSFGQGLTSGNTIYF
TRBJ2-5	TRBD2	TRBV7-7	CASSLIVGGSETQYF
TRBJ1-1	.	TRBV6-5	CASSMGLKTEAFF
TRBJ1-2	.	TRBV28	CASSLAPGQGVSNYGYTF
TRBJ1-6	.	TRBV5-1	CASSFMAGSDQNSPLHF
TRBJ2-3	.	TRBV18	CASSPPGEDTQYF
TRBJ2-7	.	TRBV28	CASSSRGVVGEQYF
TRBJ1-5	TRBD1	TRBV4-1	CASSSGQAYNQPQHF
TRBJ2-7	.	TRBV5-4	CASSLVSSYEQYF
TRBJ2-1	TRBD2	TRBV7-3	CASSFSGGSNEQFF
TRBJ2-3	.	TRBV5-1	CASTRGDSSTDTQYF
TRBJ1-2	TRBD1	TRBV29-1	CSVGPSGTGPTYGYTF
TRBJ2-5	TRBD2	TRBV6-2/TRBV6-3	CASSPRTSSFGTQYF
TRBJ1-4	.	TRBV11-2	CASSLEGSEKYNEKLFF
TRBJ2-7	TRBD1	TRBV5-1	CASSLGWGQGPYEQYF
TRBJ2-3	.	TRBV11-2	CASSLGAKDTQYF
TRBJ2-7	TRBD1	TRBV6-6	CASSYAGQGAREQYF
TRBJ2-7	.	TRBV7-9	CASSPSLTEPEQYF
TRBJ1-2	.	TRBV6-5	CASSSGGDGYTF
TRBJ2-3	TRBD2	TRBV6-1	CASSELAGGPDTQYF
TRBJ2-1	.	TRBV15	CATSRGRLRTNEQFF
TRBJ2-5	.	TRBV28	CASSSYGFQETQYF
TRBJ2-1	TRBD1	TRBV29-1	CSVGKTGVNEQFF